One sample yielded the 32 T cell receptor beta chains listed below, sequenced in a study of cytomegalovirus exposure and HLA in healthy donors. PCR primers comprised 60 Vbeta and 13 Jbeta primers. Produced via immunoSEQ multiplex PCR; TCRdb's table is partial and in-frame only. There are 130,000 to 150,000 clones in the sample; roughly 68% occur only once, and less than 5% lies in the top ten. Sequencing was done on a sample of PBMCs. Source of these receptors: a man aged 55-75 years in good health and CMV-seronegative.

The rearrangement uses TRBV5-4 and TRBJ1-2; 7 positions agree with TRBD1. V gave up 5 bases and J gave up 1 base; unmatched junction bases: 11. The CDR3 consists of 16 residues. The V gene's germline CDR1 is SGHNT and CDR2 YYREEE (reference sequence). DNA for the CDR3: TGTGCCAGCAGTTTGCTCGACAGGGCTCATAACTATGGCTACACCTTC. Its protein is CASSLLDRAHNYGYTF.

CDR3 sequence reads: CASSLIQGAGTEAFF. The CDR3 DNA follows: TGTGCCAGCAGCCTGATACAGGGGGCGGGAACTGAAGCTTTCTTT. The chain couples TRBV7-6 to TRBJ1-1; the match to TRBD1 covers 9 bases. CDR1 SGHVS and CDR2 FNYEAQ come from the germline V gene. V gave up 5 bases and J gave up 5 bases; unmatched junction bases: 9. The CDR3 has 15 amino acids.

This clone appeared once. The V and J genes are TRBV12-5 and TRBJ1-1; D is possibly TRBD1 (6 bases). CDR1 LGHNT and CDR2 FRNRAP come from the germline V gene. V lost 5 bases and J lost 2, with 21 bases in between. The CDR3 contains 17 residues. For the CDR3, the DNA is TGTGCTAGTGGTGGGGGTTCGGGGGGGCACCCCAACACTGAAGCTTTCTTT. Protein: CASGGGSGGHPNTEAFF.

The chain is built from TRBV5-1 and TRBJ2-2; TRBD2 matches 9 bases. V dropped 7 bases and J dropped 0; count of bases not matched to a gene: 7. The CDR3 totals 16 residues. CDR1 SGHRS and CDR2 YFSETQ come from the germline V gene. CDR3 amino acids: CASGRLAGSNTGELFF. The CDR3, as DNA: TGCGCCAGCGGTCGCCTAGCGGGGTCGAACACCGGGGAGCTGTTTTTT. Using reference TRBV5-1 and TRBJ2-2 for the parts outside the CDR3, the full variable domain is KAGVTQTPRYLIKTRGQQVTLSCSPISGHRSVSWYQQTPGQGLQFLFEYFSETQRNKGNFPGRFSGRQFSNSRSEMNVSTLELGDSALYLCASGRLAGSNTGELFFGEGSRLTVL.

This clone was seen a few times. The rearrangement uses TRBV6-5 and TRBJ1-2, with D uncertain. Germline V gene data show CDR1 as MNHEY and CDR2 as SVGAGI. This CDR3 spans 11 amino acids. Trimming removed 10 bases from V and 1 base from J, with 7 bases in between. CDR3 sequence: CATQDNYGYTF. In nucleotides, the CDR3 is TGTGCCACTCAGGATAACTATGGCTACACCTTC.

Note on this clone: At one end the junction does not follow the germline gene, possibly because of a read error. Other DNA sequences in the sample encode the same CDR3. V and J are TRBV27 and TRBJ1-5; TRBD1 matches at 7 bases. The CDR3 contains 14 residues. Germline assignment: CDR1 MNHEY and CDR2 SMNVEV (reference sequence). The CDR3 region has the DNA TGCGCCAGCAGTCCAAGGACAGGTAATCAGCCCCAGCATTTT. Residues: CASSPRTGNQPQHF.

This clone has a handful of counts. The chain is built from TRBV6-5 and TRBJ1-1; 7 nucleotides match TRBD1. CDR3 length equals 15 residues. The germline CDR1 and CDR2 sequences are MNHEY and SVGAGI. Trimming cost V 7 bases and J 3 bases; bases outside gene matches: 11. The CDR3 bases are TGTGCCAGCACGAGAGGGGGCGCAGAGGACACTGAAGCTTTCTTT. The encoded protein is CASTRGGAEDTEAFF.

The rearrangement uses TRBV6-1 and TRBJ1-2; a weak D match, TRBD1 (6 bases). CDR3 size: 14 residues. The V end lost 0 bases, the J end lost 5 bases, and 10 bases lay between the germline ends. Germline V lookup: CDR1 MNHNS, CDR2 SASEGT. This chain's CDR3 is CASSEAAQGYGYTF. The CDR3 DNA reads TGTGCCAGCAGTGAAGCGGCACAGGGATATGGCTACACCTTC.

The V gene is TRBV5-6, the J gene TRBJ2-5; TRBD2 matches at 7 bases. Per the germline V gene, CDR1 is SGHDT and CDR2 is YYEEEE. This CDR3 comprises 15 residues. The trim removed 0 bases at V and 5 bases at J, leaving 7 bases unmatched. The CDR3 protein is CASSLVGREGETQYF. In nucleotides, the CDR3 is TGTGCCAGCAGCTTGGTGGGGAGGGAGGGGGAGACCCAGTACTTC.

This clone was seen more than once but under ten times. CDR3 in amino acids: CAWGTVTEKLFF. The CDR3 DNA reads TGTGCCTGGGGGACAGTGACGGAAAAACTGTTTTTT. This chain joins TRBV30 and TRBJ1-4; the match to TRBD1 covers 7 bases. The CDR3 sequence is 12 residues long. J gave up 8 bases and V 5 bases, and 5 bases lay outside the gene matches. Looked up from germline, CDR1 is GTSNPN and CDR2 is SVGIG (reference sequence).

The chain recombines TRBV30 with TRBJ1-3; D is possibly TRBD1 (6 bases). Trimming left V 0 bases short and J 8 bases short, with 17 bases between. This CDR3 is built from 15 residues. CDR1 is GTSNPN, CDR2 SVGIG, per germline (reference sequence). The CDR3 reads CAWSVEDSPEYTIYF. CDR3 DNA sequence: TGTGCCTGGAGTGTAGAGGACAGTCCCGAGTACACCATATATTTT.

This clone was counted only a few times. This chain links TRBV5-1 with TRBJ1-4; TRBD1 agrees at 9 bases. This CDR3 is built from 17 residues. Losses at the gene ends were 0 bases for V and 4 bases for J; bases not matched to a gene: 7. Germline V gene lookup returns CDR1 SGHRS and CDR2 YFSETQ. Written as DNA, the CDR3 is TGCGCCAGCAGCTTGGGGGGACAGGGCGGAGATAATGAAAAACTGTTTTTT. This gives the protein CASSLGGQGGDNEKLFF.

The chain couples TRBV7-3 to TRBJ2-7, with a possible D match to TRBD2 (6 bases). The CDR3 contains 14 residues. V lost 2 bases and J 4 bases, leaving 12 bases between the germline ends. Germline-derived CDR1 and CDR2 are SGHTA and FQGTGA. CDR3 loop: CASSLWGERYEQYF. Here the CDR3 DNA reads TGTGCCAGCAGCTTATGGGGGGAGAGATACGAGCAGTACTTC.

A few counts support this clone. The V and J genes are TRBV18 and TRBJ2-5; TRBD2 is a possible D gene (5 bases). Between the trimmed V and J ends, which lost 3 bases and 2 bases, there was a span of 7 bases. Germline lookup yields CDR1 KGHSH and CDR2 LQKENI. CDR3 length: 13 residues. The CDR3 loop is CASSPRGQETQYF. The CDR3 DNA sequence: TGTGCCAGCTCACCCCGGGGACAAGAGACCCAGTACTTC.

This chain uses TRBV5-1 with TRBJ2-3; perhaps TRBD2 as D (6 bases). The CDR3 length is 13 residues. Per germline, CDR1 SGHRS and CDR2 YFSETQ. The V end was cut by 4 bases, the J end by 6 bases, with 12 bases between. Written as DNA, the CDR3 is TGCGCCAGCAGCCTTCGGGACTTCGATACGCAGTATTTT. Its protein is CASSLRDFDTQYF.

V is TRBV29-1 and J is TRBJ1-1; D is ambiguous. CDR3 size: 14 residues. Germline CDR1 is SQVTM and CDR2 is ANQGSEA. Trimming took 4 bases from V and 5 from J, leaving 17 bases between them. The chain's CDR3 is CSVVLVANATEAFF. CDR3 in DNA: TGCAGCGTTGTCTTGGTTGCGAATGCGACTGAAGCTTTCTTT.

The chain uses TRBV5-1 and TRBJ2-7; D remains ambiguous. V was clipped by 0 bases and J by 4 bases, with 8 bases between them. CDR3 length equals 13 residues. The germline V gene has CDR1 SGHRS and CDR2 YFSETQ. The CDR3 DNA sequence: TGCGCCAGCAGCTTGGCAATTCGGTACGAGCAGTACTTC. This gives the protein CASSLAIRYEQYF. Combining the CDR3 with reference TRBV5-1 and TRBJ2-7 gives the whole variable domain KAGVTQTPRYLIKTRGQQVTLSCSPISGHRSVSWYQQTPGQGLQFLFEYFSETQRNKGNFPGRFSGRQFSNSRSEMNVSTLELGDSALYLCASSLAIRYEQYFGPGTRLTVT.

CDR3 residues: CAISESAGPNTGELFF. CDR3 DNA sequence: TGTGCCATCAGTGAGTCGGCGGGACCGAACACCGGGGAGCTGTTTTTT. The chain combines TRBV10-3 with TRBJ2-2; possible D gene TRBD2, 6 bases. The CDR3 spans 16 residues. Trimming took off 0 bases at V and 0 bases at J, with 8 bases between the two ends. CDR1 is ENHRY, CDR2 SYGVKD, per germline.

The chain links TRBV6-6 to TRBJ1-4, with unresolved D. CDR3 length equals 15 residues. CDR1 is MNHNY and CDR2 is SVGAGI in the germline V gene (reference sequence). The ends were cut back, 6 bases at V and 7 bases at J, with 18 bases in the middle. Here the CDR3 reads CASSYGGDIGEKLFF. In DNA, the CDR3 is TGTGCCAGCAGCTACGGCGGAGATATAGGTGAAAAACTGTTTTTT.

The rearrangement uses TRBV10-3 and TRBJ1-5; maybe TRBD1 (6 bases). Germline CDR1 reads ENHRY; CDR2 reads SYGVKD. This CDR3 is 12 amino acids long. The V end was cut by 5 bases, the J end by 7 bases, with 9 bases between. CDR3: CAISTGNQPQHF. The CDR3 region has the DNA TGTGCCATCAGTACAGGGAACCAGCCCCAGCATTTT.

The chain is built from TRBV5-6 and TRBJ2-1; TRBD2 matches at 15 bases. The CDR3 length is 18 residues. From germline, CDR1 is SGHDT and CDR2 YYEEEE. V gave up 4 bases and J gave up 8 bases; unmatched junction bases: 13. The CDR3 coding sequence is TGTGCCAGCAGCCCTGGACTAGCGGGAGGGCCAATTAACTATGAGCAGTTCTTC. Translation gives CASSPGLAGGPINYEQFF.

This rearrangement joins TRBV27 to TRBJ1-6; D not resolved. In germline, CDR1 is MNHEY, CDR2 SMNVEV (reference sequence). Deletions cut 1 base from V and 0 bases from J, with 10 bases between. The CDR3 runs 17 residues. CDR3 protein: CASSLYHSSSYNSPLHF. The DNA of the CDR3 is TGTGCCAGCAGTTTATATCACTCAAGCTCCTATAATTCACCCCTCCACTTT.

The V gene is TRBV6-1, the J gene TRBJ2-1, with 8 bases lining up with TRBD2. Germline trimming cut 7 bases from V and 5 bases from J; bases unmatched to any gene: 7. Germline CDR1 is MNHNS and CDR2 is SASEGT. The CDR3 consists of 14 residues. For the CDR3, the DNA is TGTGCCAGCACTCTAGCGGGTTGGGACAATGAGCAGTTCTTC. Translation: CASTLAGWDNEQFF.

V and J are TRBV6-1 and TRBJ2-5; possibly TRBD1 for D (5 bases). The CDR3 is 15 amino acids. Germline V CDR1 and CDR2: MNHNS, SASEGT. Trimming shortened V by 1 base and J by 5 bases, and 14 bases separated the two germline ends. The DNA for the CDR3 is TGTGCCAGCAGTGAAGACCCAGGGCGAGGCGAGACCCAGTACTTC. Translated, it gives CASSEDPGRGETQYF.

This chain joins TRBV10-2 and TRBJ2-2, with a possible D match to TRBD2 (5 bases). The CDR3 loop spans 16 amino acids. Germline assignment: CDR1 WSHSY and CDR2 SAAADI. Trimming took 4 bases from V and 5 from J, leaving 17 bases between them. The DNA for the CDR3 is TGCGCCAGCAGTGGTGGGAGCGGAGCCGGGACCGGGGAGCTGTTTTTT. Its protein is CASSGGSGAGTGELFF.

This clone has only a few counts. This rearrangement joins TRBV30 to TRBJ1-4; D might be TRBD1 (6 bases). The V end was cut by 3 bases, the J end by 5 bases, with 10 bases between. The CDR3 sequence is 13 residues long. Germline V CDR1 and CDR2: GTSNPN, SVGIG (reference sequence). The CDR3: CAWRQGENEKLFF. CDR3 coding DNA: TGTGCCTGGAGACAGGGCGAAAATGAAAAACTGTTTTTT. The full variable domain, in which reference TRBV30 and TRBJ1-4 provide the parts outside the CDR3, is SQTIHQWPATLVQPVGSPLSLECTVEGTSNPNLYWYRQAAGRGLQLLFYSVGIGQISSEVPQNLSASRPQDRQFILSSKKLLLSDSGFYLCAWRQGENEKLFFGSGTQLSVL.

This clone was recorded a few times. This chain links TRBV25-1 with TRBJ2-2, with a weak D call TRBD2 (6 bases). Trimming left V 6 bases short and J 8 bases short, with 16 bases between. The length of the CDR3 is 14 residues. Germline V CDR1 and CDR2: MGHDK, SYGVNS. CDR3 DNA: TGTGCCAGCAGCCTTCCAGGAGGGCGGGGGGAGCTGTTTTTT. As protein: CASSLPGGRGELFF.

This clone appeared once. This chain joins TRBV28 and TRBJ1-5; 7 bases agree with TRBD1. This CDR3 is 14 amino acids long. Germline CDR1 and CDR2: MDHEN and SYDVKM. V shed 7 bases and J 3 bases; nucleotides not matched to a gene: 6. The CDR3 bases are TGTGCCAGCACCATAGGGGGCGCCAATCAGCCCCAGCATTTT. The encoded protein is CASTIGGANQPQHF.

J is TRBJ1-1 and V is TRBV30; no clear D gene. Trimming took off 6 bases at V and 2 bases at J, with 7 bases between the two ends. This CDR3 is 11 amino acids long. CDR1 is GTSNPN and CDR2 is SVGIG in the germline V gene (reference sequence). The CDR3 DNA reads as TGTGCCTGTCAAGCAAACACTGAAGCTTTCTTT. This codes for CACQANTEAFF.

The V and J genes are TRBV27 and TRBJ2-5, with TRBD1 identical over 11 bases. This CDR3 has 14 residues. The ends lost 8 bases at V and 5 bases at J; junction bases unmatched: 7. CDR1 is MNHEY, CDR2 SMNVEV, per germline (reference sequence). DNA for the CDR3: TGTGCCAGCGGGACAGGGGGTAGGTGGGAGACCCAGTACTTC. Protein: CASGTGGRWETQYF.

The rearrangement uses TRBV7-9 and TRBJ2-2, with D possibly matching TRBD1 (5 bases). CDR3 size: 14 residues. Trimming removed 5 bases at V and 7 bases at J, with 14 bases between. Looked up from germline, CDR1 is SEHNR and CDR2 is FQNEAQ (reference sequence). This chain's CDR3 is CASSPGIYGGELFF. The CDR3 bases are TGTGCCAGCAGCCCAGGGATTTATGGCGGGGAGCTGTTTTTT. Complete variable domain (other parts from reference TRBV7-9 and TRBJ2-2): DTGVSQNPRHKITKRGQNVTFRCDPISEHNRLYWYRQTLGQGPEFLTYFQNEAQLEKSRLLSDRFSAERPKGSFSTLEIQRTEQGDSAMYLCASSPGIYGGELFFGEGSRLTVL.

The chain uses TRBV7-6 and TRBJ2-5, with a tentative D call TRBD1 (6 bases). The CDR3 is 12 residues long. The germline V and J ends were trimmed by 10 bases and 4 bases, with 13 bases remaining between them. The germline gives CDR1 SGHVS, CDR2 FNYEAQ. CDR3 protein: CAIGGRGETQYF. The CDR3 DNA follows: TGTGCCATTGGGGGCCGGGGAGAGACCCAGTACTTC.